Listed below are T cell receptor beta chains from one sample, sequenced in a study of blood T cell repertoires in COVID-19. Method: immunoSEQ multiplex PCR; TCRdb's copy keeps in-frame clones and lacks some. The sample consists of 650,000 to 800,000 clones, about 87% of them appearing once. The sequenced material came from peripheral blood. The receptors here all came from a woman in her late teens or twenties with acute or convalescent COVID-19. CDR3s include the opening cysteine and the closing phenylalanine or tryptophan. The order of the fields is D gene, clone size, V gene, J gene, CDR3 DNA, CDR3 protein. D genes are given only for firm matches. Clone size is given for some rows only: seen once, a few or many times, or a class if the clone is expanded.

TRBD1	.	TRBV3-1/TRBV3-2	TRBJ1-3	TGTGCCAGCAGCTACAACGACAGGGCTGGAAACACCATATATTTT	CASSYNDRAGNTIYF
.	.	TRBV24-1	TRBJ1-1	TGTGCCACCAGTGATCGAGGGAACACTGAAGCTTTCTTT	CATSDRGNTEAFF
TRBD1	.	TRBV7-9	TRBJ1-4	TGTGCCAGCAGCCAACAGGGGGTGAGGGAAAAACTGTTTTTT	CASSQQGVREKLFF
.	.	TRBV6-5	TRBJ1-1	TGTGCCAGCAGTTCTCGACAGACCATGAACACTGAAGCTTTCTTT	CASSSRQTMNTEAFF
TRBD1	.	TRBV7-2	TRBJ1-2	TGTGCCAGCAGCATTGACAGGGGGGATGCATATGGCTACACCTTC	CASSIDRGDAYGYTF
.	.	TRBV6-5	TRBJ2-7	TGTGCCAGCAGTTACTCGCTCCCAGGGAACTCCTACGAGCAGTACTTC	CASSYSLPGNSYEQYF
TRBD1	.	TRBV2	TRBJ1-1	TGTGCCAGCAGCGCCGGGACAGGGGTCTTTCTCGCTTTCTTT	CASSAGTGVFLAFF
TRBD1	few	TRBV10-3	TRBJ1-5	TGTGCCATCAGTGAGAAGACAGGGGGGGGACGGCATCAGCCCCAGCATTTT	CAISEKTGGGRHQPQHF
.	.	TRBV7-9	TRBJ1-6	TGTGCCAGCAGCTCCGGAAGGGGGGGCTATAATTCACCCCTCCACTTT	CASSSGRGGYNSPLHF
.	.	TRBV5-3	TRBJ1-4	TGTGCCAGAAGCTTGAATCGGGAGGGATGGGGAAAACTGTTTTTT	CARSLNREGWGKLFF
TRBD1	.	TRBV30	TRBJ1-6	TGTGCCTGGGGCCGGGACAGGTCGAATTCACCCCTCCACTTT	CAWGRDRSNSPLHF
TRBD2	.	TRBV19	TRBJ2-4	TGTGCCAGTAGAGATGATGGGGAGGGCTGGAAAAACATTCAGTACTTC	CASRDDGEGWKNIQYF
TRBD1	once	TRBV5-6	TRBJ1-6	TGTGCCAGCAGCTTCGGACAGGGGTGGAAATCACCCCTCCACTTT	CASSFGQGWKSPLHF
.	.	TRBV5-1	TRBJ2-5	TGCGCCAGCAGCCGAACGGGGATACCACAAGAGACCCAGTACTTC	CASSRTGIPQETQYF
.	.	TRBV9	TRBJ1-1	TGTGCCAGCAGCCCAATCGGGGGGGCGAGTGAAGCTTTCTTT	CASSPIGGASEAFF
.	.	TRBV9	TRBJ2-2	TGTGCCAGCAGCGTCAGTGGCCTTCGCACCGGGGAGCTGTTTTTT	CASSVSGLRTGELFF
TRBD2	.	TRBV9	TRBJ2-5	TGTGCCAGCACCCTCGGGCTCCTTCCGGGAGGAGAGACCCAGTACTTC	CASTLGLLPGGETQYF
TRBD2	.	TRBV2	TRBJ2-7	TGTGCCTCCCTAACCTTCCGGGGGGTCGAGCAGTACTTC	CASLTFRGVEQYF
TRBD1	.	TRBV4-2	TRBJ1-2	TGTGCCAGCAGCGGGACAGGGCCGCCTTACTATGGCTACACCTTC	CASSGTGPPYYGYTF
.	.	TRBV7-9	TRBJ1-1	TGTGCCAGCAGCTTAGCTTCTTACACTGAAGCTTTCTTT	CASSLASYTEAFF
TRBD2	.	TRBV4-2	TRBJ2-1	TGTGCCAGCAGCCAGGACGGGGGGGCCGGGTCCTACAATGAGCAGTTCTTC	CASSQDGGAGSYNEQFF
TRBD1	.	TRBV30	TRBJ1-2	TGTGCCTGCGCCATCCCGCCAGGACGGACAGGGCCTAACTATGGCTACACCTTC	CACAIPPGRTGPNYGYTF
.	.	TRBV5-8	TRBJ1-5	TGTGCCAGCAGCCGCACAGGGAGTCCTAGCAATCAGCCCCAGCATTTT	CASSRTGSPSNQPQHF
.	few	TRBV5-6	TRBJ1-5	TGTGCCAGCAGCAGGGGGAGTGGGCCCCAGCATTTT	CASSRGSGPQHF
TRBD1	.	TRBV25-1	TRBJ1-4	TGTGCCAGCAGGAGGACAGGGATGAATGAAAAACTGTTTTTT	CASRRTGMNEKLFF
.	.	TRBV6-5	TRBJ1-2	TGTGCCAGCCTATTGTTTTTAAGCTCGAATGGCTACACCTTC	CASLLFLSSNGYTF
.	.	TRBV4-1	TRBJ1-1	TGCGCCAGCAGCCAAGATGAGGACACTGAAGCTTTCTTT	CASSQDEDTEAFF
TRBD2	.	TRBV7-2	TRBJ2-1	TGTGCCAGCAGCCAGGGACTAGCCAATGAGCAGTTCTTC	CASSQGLANEQFF
TRBD1	.	TRBV3-1/TRBV3-2	TRBJ1-2	TGTGCCAGCAGCCACTCAGAGAGACAGGGTAGCTATGGCTACACCTTC	CASSHSERQGSYGYTF
.	.	TRBV5-1	TRBJ1-6	TGCGCCAGCCGACACGACAATAACGATAATTCACCCCTCCACTTT	CASRHDNNDNSPLHF
.	.	TRBV30	TRBJ2-7	TGTGCCTGTTCTCCCCCGGGACAAGGGGACTACGAGCAGTACTTC	CACSPPGQGDYEQYF
.	.	TRBV9	TRBJ1-2	TGTGCCAGCAGCGAAGGGGGTGGCTACACCTTC	CASSEGGGYTF
.	.	TRBV6-5	TRBJ1-1	TGTGCCAGCAGTTACTCGCGGGCAAGGCGTTCTGAAGCTTTCTTT	CASSYSRARRSEAFF
TRBD2	once	TRBV6-4	TRBJ2-1	TGTGCCAGCAGTGAAGGCGGGACTAGCGGGGGAAATGAGCAGTTCTTC	CASSEGGTSGGNEQFF
.	.	TRBV5-1	TRBJ1-1	TGCGCCAGCAGCTCTGATCGAATTAGAACTGAAGCTTTCTTT	CASSSDRIRTEAFF
TRBD1	.	TRBV3-1/TRBV3-2	TRBJ2-3	TGTGCCAGCAGGGAAGGGGGCGCGAATACGCAGTATTTT	CASREGGANTQYF
.	once	TRBV15	TRBJ2-7	TGTGCCACCAGCATGGGCGCGCAGTACTTC	CATSMGAQYF